This TCR beta chain stems from a study of CD8+ T cells in alopecia areata. It was cDNA, reverse transcribed from extracted RNA, that served as the sequencing template. Sequencing used immunoSEQ multiplex PCR; TCRdb keeps in-frame clones, though not all of them. The sample lists about 120,000 clones; about 61% were seen once. The treatment is: oral pan-JAK inhibitor, 5-10 mg twice daily. Germline V gives CDR1 SGHVS, CDR2 FQNEAQ. V lost 1 base and J lost 7; bases outside the gene matches: 9. CDR3 size: 16 residues. The source of this sequence is a human donor with alopecia areata. The V call is TRBV7-8, the J call TRBJ2-1; 8 bases are a match to TRBD1. Sequenced here: CD8+ T cells sorted from blood, sampled at week 4, from a patient treated with tofacitinib. The CDR3 nucleotides read TGTGCCAGCAGCTTAGGCGGGACAGGAGGTTTGAATGAGCAGTTCTTC. Encoded protein: CASSLGGTGGLNEQFF.